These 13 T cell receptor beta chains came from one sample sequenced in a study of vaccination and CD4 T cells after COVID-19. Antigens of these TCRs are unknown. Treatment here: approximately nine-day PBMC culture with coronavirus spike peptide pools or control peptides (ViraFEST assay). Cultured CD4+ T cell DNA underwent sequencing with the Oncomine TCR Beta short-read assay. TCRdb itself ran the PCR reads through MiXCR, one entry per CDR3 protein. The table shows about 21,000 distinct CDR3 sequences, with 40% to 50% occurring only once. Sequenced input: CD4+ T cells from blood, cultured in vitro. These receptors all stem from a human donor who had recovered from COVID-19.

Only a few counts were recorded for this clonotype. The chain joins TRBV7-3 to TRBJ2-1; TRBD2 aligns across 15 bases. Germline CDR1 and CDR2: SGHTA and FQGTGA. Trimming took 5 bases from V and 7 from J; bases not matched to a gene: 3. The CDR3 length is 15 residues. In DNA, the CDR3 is TGTGCCAGCAGCCTCGGACTAGCGGGAGGGAATGAGCAGTTCTTC. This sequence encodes CASSLGLAGGNEQFF.

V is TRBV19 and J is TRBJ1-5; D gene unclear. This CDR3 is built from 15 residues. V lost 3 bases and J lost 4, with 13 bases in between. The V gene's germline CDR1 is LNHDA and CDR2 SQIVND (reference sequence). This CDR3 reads CASSIMREVNQPQHF. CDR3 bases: TGTGCCAGTAGTATTATGAGGGAAGTTAATCAGCCCCAGCATTTT.

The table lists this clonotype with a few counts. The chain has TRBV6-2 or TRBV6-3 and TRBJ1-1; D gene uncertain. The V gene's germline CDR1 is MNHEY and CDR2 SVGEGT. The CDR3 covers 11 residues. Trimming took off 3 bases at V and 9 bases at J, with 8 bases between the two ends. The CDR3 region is CASSYVEQAFF. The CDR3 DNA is TGTGCCAGCAGTTATGTAGAACAAGCTTTCTTT.

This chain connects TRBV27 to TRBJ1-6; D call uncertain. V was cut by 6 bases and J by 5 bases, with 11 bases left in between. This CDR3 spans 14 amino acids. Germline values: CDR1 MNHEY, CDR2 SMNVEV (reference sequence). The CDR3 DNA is TGTGCCAGCAGCGGGTCTCGCAATAATTCACCCCTCCACTTT. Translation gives CASSGSRNNSPLHF.

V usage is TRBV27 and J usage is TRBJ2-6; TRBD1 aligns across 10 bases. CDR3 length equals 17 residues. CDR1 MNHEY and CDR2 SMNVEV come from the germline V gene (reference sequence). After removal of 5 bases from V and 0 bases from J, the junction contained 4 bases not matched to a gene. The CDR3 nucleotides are TGTGCCAGCAGTCCGGGACAGGGGTACTCTGGGGCCAACGTCCTGACTTTC. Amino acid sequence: CASSPGQGYSGANVLTF.

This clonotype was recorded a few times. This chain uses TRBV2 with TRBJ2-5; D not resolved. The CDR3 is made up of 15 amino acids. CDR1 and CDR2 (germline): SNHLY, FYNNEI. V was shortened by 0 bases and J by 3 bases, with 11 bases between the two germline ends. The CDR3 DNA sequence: TGTGCCAGCAGTGAAGCGGTCGGGCTGAAAGAGACCCAGTACTTC. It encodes CASSEAVGLKETQYF.

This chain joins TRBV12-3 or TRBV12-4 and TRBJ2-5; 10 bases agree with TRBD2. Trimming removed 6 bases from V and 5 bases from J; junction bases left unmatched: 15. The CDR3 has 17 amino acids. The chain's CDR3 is CASSLLLAGDPPETQYF. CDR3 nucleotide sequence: TGTGCCAGCAGCCTACTTCTAGCGGGAGACCCTCCGGAGACCCAGTACTTC.

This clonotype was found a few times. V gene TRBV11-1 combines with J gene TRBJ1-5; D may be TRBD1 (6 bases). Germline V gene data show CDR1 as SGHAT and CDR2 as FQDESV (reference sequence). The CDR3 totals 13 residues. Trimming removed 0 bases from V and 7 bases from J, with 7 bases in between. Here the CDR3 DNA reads TGTGCCAGCAGCTTAGCCGACAGGCAGCCCCAGCATTTT. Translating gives CASSLADRQPQHF. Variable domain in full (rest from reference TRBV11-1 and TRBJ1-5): EAEVAQSPRYKITEKSQAVAFWCDPISGHATLYWYRQILGQGPELLVQFQDESVVDDSQLPKDRFSAERLKGVDSTLKIQPAELGDSAMYLCASSLADRQPQHFGDGTRLSIL.

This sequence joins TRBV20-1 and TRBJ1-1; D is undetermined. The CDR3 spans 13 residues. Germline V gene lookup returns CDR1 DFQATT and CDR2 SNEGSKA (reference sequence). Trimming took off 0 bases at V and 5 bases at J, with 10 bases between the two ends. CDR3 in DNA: TGCAGTGCTAGAGATGGGAGTCGAACTGAAGCTTTCTTT. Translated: CSARDGSRTEAFF.

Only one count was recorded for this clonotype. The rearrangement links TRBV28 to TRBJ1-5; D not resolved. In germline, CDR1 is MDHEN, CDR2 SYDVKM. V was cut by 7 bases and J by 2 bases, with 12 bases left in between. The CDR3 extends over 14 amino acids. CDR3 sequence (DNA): TGTGCCAGCACCCCTTTTGGTGGCAATCAGCCCCAGCATTTT. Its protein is CASTPFGGNQPQHF.

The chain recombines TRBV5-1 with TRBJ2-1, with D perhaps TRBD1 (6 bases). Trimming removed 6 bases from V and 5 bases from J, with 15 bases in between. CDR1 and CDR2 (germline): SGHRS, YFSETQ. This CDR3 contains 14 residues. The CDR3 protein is CASKFGPGDNEQFF. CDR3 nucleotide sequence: TGCGCCAGCAAGTTTGGGCCAGGGGACAATGAGCAGTTCTTC.

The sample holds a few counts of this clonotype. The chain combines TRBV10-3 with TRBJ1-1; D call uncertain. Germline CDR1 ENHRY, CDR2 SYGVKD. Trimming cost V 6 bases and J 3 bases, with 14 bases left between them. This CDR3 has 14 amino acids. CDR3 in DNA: TGTGCCATCAGGATCAACCGGAGGTACACTGAAGCTTTCTTT. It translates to CAIRINRRYTEAFF.

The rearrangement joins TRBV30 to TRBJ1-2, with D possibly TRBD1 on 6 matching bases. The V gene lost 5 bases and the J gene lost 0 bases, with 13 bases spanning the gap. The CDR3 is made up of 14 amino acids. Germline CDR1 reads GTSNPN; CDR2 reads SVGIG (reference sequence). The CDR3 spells CAWEHREANYGYTF. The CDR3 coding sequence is TGTGCCTGGGAACACAGGGAAGCTAACTATGGCTACACCTTC.